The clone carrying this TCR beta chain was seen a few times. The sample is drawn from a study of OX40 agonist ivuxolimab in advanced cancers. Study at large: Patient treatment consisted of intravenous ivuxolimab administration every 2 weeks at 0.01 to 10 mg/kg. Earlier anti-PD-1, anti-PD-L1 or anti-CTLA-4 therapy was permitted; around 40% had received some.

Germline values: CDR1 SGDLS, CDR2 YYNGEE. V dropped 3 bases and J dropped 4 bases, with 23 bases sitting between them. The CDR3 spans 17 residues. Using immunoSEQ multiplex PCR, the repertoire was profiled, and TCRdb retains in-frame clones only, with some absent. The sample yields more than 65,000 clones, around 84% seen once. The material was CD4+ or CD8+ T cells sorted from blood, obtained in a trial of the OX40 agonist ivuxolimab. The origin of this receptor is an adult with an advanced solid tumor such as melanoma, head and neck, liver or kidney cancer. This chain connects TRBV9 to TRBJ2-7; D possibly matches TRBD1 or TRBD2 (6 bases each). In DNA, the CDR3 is TGTGCCAGCAGCGAGGGGGTTGCGGGACGGCGGGCGTACGAGCAGTACTTC. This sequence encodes CASSEGVAGRRAYEQYF.